This paragraph covers one T cell receptor beta chain sequence. Its specificity is not known. This record belongs to a study of cytomegalovirus exposure and HLA in healthy donors. Whole-study results and caveats: Presence/absence comparisons presumed near-even sequencing depth among donors. In a later analysis, a genetic analysis reported fewer productive-TCR N-insertions in an Asian-associated ancestry cluster than the cohort average.

CDR1 is SGHDT and CDR2 is YYEEEE in the germline V gene. The V gene end was trimmed by 1 base and the J gene end by 8 bases; junction bases not matched to a gene: 6. The CDR3 extends over 14 amino acids. The PCR ran on 60 Vbeta and 13 Jbeta primers. The assay was immunoSEQ multiplex PCR, and TCRdb's table has in-frame clones only and misses some. The sample includes approximately 100,000 clones, 70% to 80% of them seen just once. The chain uses TRBV5-6 and TRBJ2-1; 7 bases are shared with TRBD2. Source material: PBMCs. The receptor was derived from a female donor in good health and CMV-seropositive. The CDR3 loop is CASSLRLAVDEQFF. Here the CDR3 DNA reads TGTGCCAGCAGCTTGAGACTAGCAGTCGATGAGCAGTTCTTC.